This TCR beta chain derives from a study of blood T cell repertoires in COVID-19. Study summary: PBMCs, B-cell-depleted T cells, or T cells were the source of the cDNA or gDNA that made up the material.

This clone occurred once. The trim removed 3 bases at V and 6 bases at J, leaving 5 bases unmatched. The CDR3 has 14 residues. Germline V gives CDR1 MRHNA, CDR2 SNTAGT. Original analysis: Quantification of nucleated cells was approximated via reference gene primer amplification. Method: immunoSEQ multiplex PCR; TCRdb's copy keeps in-frame clones and lacks some. The DNA was the basis for D and trimming; V, J and clone size are from that table. This sample carries about 58,000 clones, less than 90% of them seen once, and the ten largest clones take roughly 7.7%. Sequenced sample: peripheral blood. This TCR derives from a woman in her seventies with active COVID-19. The V call is TRBV6-4, the J call TRBJ1-5; TRBD1 agrees at 7 bases. DNA of the CDR3: TGTGCCAGCAGTGATCTAGCAGGGGGTCAGCCCCAGCATTTT. Amino acid sequence: CASSDLAGGQPQHF.